These 9 T cell receptor beta chains share one sample of origin, sequenced in a study of radiation and T cells in renal cell carcinoma. Repertoires were generated with immunoSEQ multiplex PCR, while TCRdb's copy carries only in-frame clones and drops some. Counted here are 85,000 to 100,000 clones, 86% occurring once; the ten biggest clones make up around 7.9%. The time point is: baseline pretreatment blood. Treatment given: 15 Gy SBRT to primary tumor, nephrectomy 4 weeks later. The starting material was blood, obtained from a patient whose treatment included radiotherapy and nephrectomy. These receptors came from a man aged 50-60 years with renal cell carcinoma.

The V and J genes are TRBV5-5 and TRBJ1-4; 7 positions match TRBD1. V was clipped by 4 bases and J by 8 bases; unmatched bases: 11. This CDR3 has 15 residues. Per the germline V gene, CDR1 is SGHKS and CDR2 is YYEKEE (reference sequence). CDR3 amino acids: CASSPPGGGREKLFF. Here the CDR3 DNA reads TGTGCCAGCAGCCCCCCTGGAGGGGGCCGAGAAAAACTGTTTTTT.

This clone was seen a single time. The chain carries TRBV10-1 and TRBJ1-2; D is ambiguous. The germline V and J ends were trimmed by 5 bases and 3 bases, with 19 bases remaining between them. The V gene's germline CDR1 is WNHNN and CDR2 SYGVQD (reference sequence). CDR3 size: 16 residues. The CDR3 DNA reads TGCGCCAGCAGTTCCCTGGTGAGGAGACCCTACTATGGCTACACCTTC. It encodes CASSSLVRRPYYGYTF.

The genes are TRBV4-1 and TRBJ2-3, with 14 bases fitting TRBD2. This CDR3 has 18 residues. Germline values: CDR1 MGHRA, CDR2 YSYEKL. Trimming cost V 3 bases and J 3 bases; bases outside gene matches: 8. The CDR3 DNA reads as TGCGCCAGCAGCCACGGGACTAGCGGGAGTGTGGGTACAGATACGCAGTATTTT. Translation gives CASSHGTSGSVGTDTQYF.

The chain recombines TRBV11-2 with TRBJ2-7, with D unclear. Trimming shortened V by 4 bases and J by 4 bases, and 14 bases separated the two germline ends. The CDR3 extends over 14 amino acids. Germline loops: CDR1 SGHAT, CDR2 FQNNGV. Here the CDR3 DNA reads TGTGCCAGCAGCTCAGCTGGCAGCCGTTACGAGCAGTACTTC. This gives the protein CASSSAGSRYEQYF.

V is TRBV5-1 and J is TRBJ1-6, with D uncertain. The CDR3 length is 16 residues. The V gene's germline CDR1 is SGHRS and CDR2 YFSETQ. Deletions cut 0 bases from V and 3 bases from J, with 10 bases between. The CDR3 protein is CASSLADENYNSPLHF. The CDR3 DNA sequence: TGCGCCAGCAGCTTGGCCGATGAGAACTATAATTCACCCCTCCACTTT.

V and J are TRBV6-1 and TRBJ1-2; D remains unclear. This CDR3 contains 16 residues. Trimming left V 2 bases short and J 2 bases short, with 15 bases between. The germline V gene has CDR1 MNHNS and CDR2 SASEGT. In nucleotides, the CDR3 is TGTGCCAGCAGTGAATCGCTCGGCAGCGAGAACTATGGCTACACCTTC. Protein: CASSESLGSENYGYTF.

Only a few counts were recorded for this clone. The J gene is TRBJ1-1, the V gene TRBV10-2; TRBD1 might be the D (5 bases). This CDR3 region has 13 residues. Germline V gene lookup returns CDR1 WSHSY and CDR2 SAAADI. Trimming took 9 bases from V and 8 from J, leaving 19 bases between them. Written as DNA, the CDR3 is TGCGCCAGTCGCGCGACCGGTAACAGGGAAGCTTTCTTT. This translates into CASRATGNREAFF.

The genes are TRBV6-1 and TRBJ1-5; tentatively, D is TRBD1 (5 bases). V shed 7 bases and J shed 4 bases, with 17 bases lying between them. This CDR3 is built from 15 residues. The germline V gene encodes CDR1 MNHNS and CDR2 SASEGT. The CDR3 region is CASKFAGTANQPQHF. The CDR3 DNA reads TGTGCCAGCAAGTTTGCCGGGACGGCGAATCAGCCCCAGCATTTT.

CDR3: CASSDRDREPPHNSPLHF. The CDR3 DNA follows: TGTGCCAGCAGCGACCGGGACAGGGAGCCTCCTCATAATTCACCCCTCCACTTT. This chain connects TRBV21-1 to TRBJ1-6; the table's D call TRBD1 went unverified against the DNA. TRBV21-1 counts as a pseudogene. CDR3 length: 18 amino acids.